The clone carrying this T cell receptor beta chain was observed a handful of times. Its specificity is unknown. The data belong to a study of human T cells and chemical hapten exposure. Study overall: Largely, small differences in pooled library volume made per-sample TCR yields vary. Study-wide findings and caveats: The number of TCRs over 1 in 1000 frequency stayed unchanged after DPC.

Unfractionated whole blood yielded the extracted total RNA. Attachment of unique molecular identifiers to individual cDNA molecules was performed in the library. As processed by the authors: Counts of TCRs in each sample centred on a median of 95,638 and extended from around 24,000 to 710,000. Via MiXCR, TCRdb re-called the reads, giving one row per CDR3 protein. The V and J calls were not made by the authors but by TCRdb's processing. Of 95,000 to 150,000 distinct CDR3 sequences listed, more than 8.5% are singletons. This clonotype originated in a human donor in good health. Some clones in this sample may be carry-over from other donors' samples. Sequenced material: whole blood.

The CDR3 loop reads CASSLITSGSINEQFF. CDR3 DNA: TGTGCCAGCAGTTTAATTACTAGCGGGAGTATCAATGAGCAGTTCTTC. V is TRBV27 and J is TRBJ2-1, with 11 bases that match TRBD2. J lost 6 bases, V lost 2 bases, and 6 bases had no gene match. The CDR3 totals 16 residues. Germline V gives CDR1 MNHEY, CDR2 SMNVEV (reference sequence).